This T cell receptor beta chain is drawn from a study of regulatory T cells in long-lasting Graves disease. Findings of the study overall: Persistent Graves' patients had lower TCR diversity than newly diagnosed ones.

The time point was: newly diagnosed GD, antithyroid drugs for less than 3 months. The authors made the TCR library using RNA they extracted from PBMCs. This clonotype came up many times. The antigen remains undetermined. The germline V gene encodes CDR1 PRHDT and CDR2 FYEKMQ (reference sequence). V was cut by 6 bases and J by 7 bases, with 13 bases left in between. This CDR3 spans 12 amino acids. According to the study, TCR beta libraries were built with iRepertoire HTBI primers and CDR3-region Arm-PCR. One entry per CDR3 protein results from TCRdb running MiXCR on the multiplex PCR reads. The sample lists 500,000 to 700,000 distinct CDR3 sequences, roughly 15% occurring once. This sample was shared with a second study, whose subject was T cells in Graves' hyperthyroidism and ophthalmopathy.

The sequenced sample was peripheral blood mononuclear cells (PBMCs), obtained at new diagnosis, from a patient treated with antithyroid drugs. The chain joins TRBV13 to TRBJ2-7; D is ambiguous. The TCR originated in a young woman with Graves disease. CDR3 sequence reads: CASSHIDGEQYF. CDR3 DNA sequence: TGTGCCAGCAGTCACATTGATGGGGAGCAGTACTTC. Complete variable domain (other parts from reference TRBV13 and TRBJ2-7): AAGVIQSPRHLIKEKRETATLKCYPIPRHDTVYWYQQGPGQDPQFLISFYEKMQSDKGSIPDRFSAQQFSDYHSELNMSSLELGDSALYFCASSHIDGEQYFGPGTRLTVT.